A selection of T cell receptor beta chains follows, all from one sample in a study of T cells in Graves' hyperthyroidism and ophthalmopathy. TCRdb analysed the multiplex PCR reads with MiXCR anew, one entry per CDR3 protein. The sample carries about 300,000 distinct CDR3 sequences, 25% to 30% recorded once. The sample consisted of blood. Receptor source: a middle-aged man with Graves' hyperthyroidism that later progressed to Graves' ophthalmopathy. Each CDR3 is given with its conserved first and last residue. The D gene is left open where the match is weak. Clone size is stated in some rows and not others, as once, few, many or a class when expanded.

many | TRBJ2-7 | TRBD2 | TRBV5-1 | TGCGCCAGCAGCTTGATTGCGACTAGCGGGAACCACGAGCAGTACTTC | CASSLIATSGNHEQYF
. | TRBJ1-2 | TRBD1 | TRBV29-1 | TGCAGCGTTGCGGGACAGAACTATGGCTACACCTTC | CSVAGQNYGYTF
. | TRBJ2-5 | . | TRBV2 | TGTGCCAGCAGTAGATTGTACCAAGAGACCCAGTACTTC | CASSRLYQETQYF
few | TRBJ1-1 | TRBD1 | TRBV28 | TGTGCCAGCAGGAGGGACAGCCCCTTTGCTGACACTGAAGCTTTCTTT | CASRRDSPFADTEAFF
many | TRBJ2-5 | . | TRBV7-2 | TGTGCCAGCAGCTTAGCGGCGTCTCAAGGGGGGCAAGAGACCCAGTACTTC | CASSLAASQGGQETQYF
many | TRBJ2-7 | TRBD1 | TRBV6-2/TRBV6-3 | TGTGCCAGCAGTTCCAAAGTAAAGACGGGACAGGGGCCATCAAGCTACGAGCAGTACTTC | CASSSKVKTGQGPSSYEQYF
many | TRBJ2-2 | TRBD2 | TRBV7-2 | TGTGCCAGCAGCCCGCCGGGACTAGCGAACACCGGGGAGCTGTTTTTT | CASSPPGLANTGELFF
many | TRBJ2-7 | TRBD1 | TRBV30 | TGTGCCTGGAGTGTGCCCCGGACAGGGAAGTCCTACGAGCAGTACTTC | CAWSVPRTGKSYEQYF
many | TRBJ2-4 | . | TRBV11-2 | TGTGCCAGCAGCTTAGGGCACGGTGAAAACATTCAGTACTTC | CASSLGHGENIQYF
many | TRBJ1-3 | . | TRBV12-3/TRBV12-4 | TGTGCCAGCAGTTCACAGCCGTCTGGAAACACCATATATTTT | CASSSQPSGNTIYF
many | TRBJ1-2 | . | TRBV6-5 | TGTGCCAGCAGTCCGGGGGGATTCTATGGCTACACCTTC | CASSPGGFYGYTF
many | TRBJ1-2 | . | TRBV6-1 | TGTGCCAGCAGTGAACGGGACAACTATGGCTACACCTTC | CASSERDNYGYTF
many | TRBJ2-2 | . | TRBV28 | TGTGCCAGCAGTGCAAGGGGCCTGCCCAACACCGGGGAGCTGTTTTTT | CASSARGLPNTGELFF
many | TRBJ1-1 | TRBD1 | TRBV28 | TGTGCCAGCAGTTCCCGGACAGGGAGGATTAGTACTGAAGCTTTCTTT | CASSSRTGRISTEAFF
many | TRBJ1-1 | . | TRBV5-1 | TGCGCCAGCAGCTCGACAGGATTCACTGAAGCTTTCTTT | CASSSTGFTEAFF
. | TRBJ2-7 | TRBD1 | TRBV19 | TGTGCCAGTAGTATGGGGACAGGGGACTACGAGCAGTACTTC | CASSMGTGDYEQYF
many | TRBJ1-1 | . | TRBV20-1 | TGCAGTGCTAGCTTGCAGGGTGGCACTGAAGCTTTCTTT | CSASLQGGTEAFF
. | TRBJ1-5 | . | TRBV2 | TGTGCCAGCAGAGGAGACAAGGCGGAGCCCCAGCATTTT | CASRGDKAEPQHF
many | TRBJ2-5 | . | TRBV29-1 | TGCAGCGTTGACCGGAGGGGGTTGGACCAAGAGACCCAGTACTTC | CSVDRRGLDQETQYF
many | TRBJ1-2 | TRBD1 | TRBV3-1 | TGTGCCAGCAGCCAATGGGACAGGGGACCCTTCGGCTACACCTTC | CASSQWDRGPFGYTF
. | TRBJ1-2 | . | TRBV4-2 | TGTGCCAGCAGCCAAGAGACGGTACTGGGCTATGGCTACACCTTC | CASSQETVLGYGYTF
many | TRBJ2-7 | TRBD1 | TRBV29-1 | TGCAGCGTTCTGGGGGGGGACAGGGCGAGGTACGAGCAGTACTTC | CSVLGGDRARYEQYF
many | TRBJ1-5 | . | TRBV7-2 | TGTGCCAGCAGCGCCACGCAGGGTCCGAATCAGCCCCAGCATTTT | CASSATQGPNQPQHF
. | TRBJ2-7 | . | TRBV6-1 | TGTGCCAGCAGTGTTATAGGGGGCTACGAGCAGTACTTC | CASSVIGGYEQYF
many | TRBJ2-5 | . | TRBV12-3/TRBV12-4 | TGTGCCAGCAGTTTTACCCCGGAGACCCAGTACTTC | CASSFTPETQYF
. | TRBJ2-7 | TRBD2 | TRBV3-1 | TGTGCCAGCAGCCAAGAAACGGGAGGGGCCTACGAGCAGTACTTC | CASSQETGGAYEQYF
many | TRBJ1-1 | TRBD1 | TRBV20-1 | TGCAGTGCTGGCCGGGACAGTCACCCGGGAACTGAAGCTTTCTTT | CSAGRDSHPGTEAFF
many | TRBJ2-5 | TRBD2 | TRBV11-3 | TGTGCCAGCAGCTTAGATAAGACTAGCGGGATGCAAGAGACCCAGTACTTC | CASSLDKTSGMQETQYF
many | TRBJ1-1 | . | TRBV5-1 | TGCGCCAGCAGCTACACGACGGGGGGAACTGAAGCTTTCTTT | CASSYTTGGTEAFF
many | TRBJ1-5 | . | TRBV25-1 | TGTGCCAGCAGTGATGGTATGGGGGGACATAATCAGCCCCAGCATTTT | CASSDGMGGHNQPQHF
. | TRBJ2-5 | . | TRBV6-2/TRBV6-3 | TGTGCCAGCAGTTCCTACCTGGGGGAGACCCAGTACTTC | CASSSYLGETQYF
many | TRBJ1-5 | . | TRBV12-3/TRBV12-4 | TGTGCCAGCAGTAGACAGCGGGCCCAGCATTTT | CASSRQRAQHF
many | TRBJ2-5 | . | TRBV24-1 | TGTGCCACCAGTGACACGAACAGGGATGGTAGGGAGACCCAGTACTTC | CATSDTNRDGRETQYF
many | TRBJ2-7 | . | TRBV12-3/TRBV12-4 | TGTGCCAGCAGTTTAGGGCAGACTGGGGAGCAGTACTTC | CASSLGQTGEQYF
many | TRBJ1-5 | . | TRBV12-3/TRBV12-4 | TGTGCCAGCACTGGGGTATTCAATCAGCCCCAGCATTTT | CASTGVFNQPQHF
. | TRBJ2-7 | TRBD1 | TRBV6-1 | TGTGCCAGCAGTGTTTACCGGGACAGGGAGTACGAGCAGTACTTC | CASSVYRDREYEQYF
. | TRBJ2-5 | TRBD2 | TRBV6-1 | TGTGCCAGCATCGAGCCCTGGACTAGCGGGAGGATGGCTTCGACCCAGTACTTC | CASIEPWTSGRMASTQYF
many | TRBJ2-7 | . | TRBV6-1 | TGTGCCAGCACCTCGGGCAATACCTACGAGCAGTACTTC | CASTSGNTYEQYF
many | TRBJ2-7 | . | TRBV7-8 | TGTGCCAGCAGCTCAGGCCCACCCACCAACTACGAGCAGTACTTC | CASSSGPPTNYEQYF
many | TRBJ2-7 | TRBD1 | TRBV29-1 | TGCAGCGTTAGAACGGGACAGGGAACCTACGAGCAGTACTTC | CSVRTGQGTYEQYF
few | TRBJ2-5 | . | TRBV3-1 | TGTGCCAGCAGCCCTGAGGGGGGCCAAGAGACCCAGTACTTC | CASSPEGGQETQYF
many | TRBJ1-2 | . | TRBV5-1 | TGCGCCAGCAGCGAGAAGACAGAGGGCTACACCTTC | CASSEKTEGYTF
many | TRBJ2-2 | . | TRBV3-1 | TGTGCCAGCAGCCAAGATAGTGGCGCCGGGGAGCTGTTTTTT | CASSQDSGAGELFF
many | TRBJ2-2 | . | TRBV11-2 | TGTGCCAGCAGCCGAACCACCGGGACTAACACCGGGGAGCTGTTTTTT | CASSRTTGTNTGELFF
few | TRBJ2-5 | TRBD2 | TRBV7-2 | TGTGCCAGCAGCCAGCGGGTAGCGGGGTACCAAGAGACCCAGTACTTC | CASSQRVAGYQETQYF
many | TRBJ2-7 | . | TRBV7-8 | TGTGCCAGCAGCTTAGGCGGGATTCTCCTCTACGAGCAGTACTTC | CASSLGGILLYEQYF
many | TRBJ1-2 | TRBD1 | TRBV20-1 | TGCAGTGCGGCAACGGAGGGACAGGGGGTTTATGGCTACACCTTC | CSAATEGQGVYGYTF
many | TRBJ1-1 | . | TRBV12-3/TRBV12-4 | TGTGCCAGCAGCCCAAACGGGAGACTCCCTGAAGCTTTCTTT | CASSPNGRLPEAFF
many | TRBJ1-5 | TRBD1 | TRBV5-5 | TGTGCCAGCAGCTTGGCCTACAGGGGGGGTCATCAGCCCCAGCATTTT | CASSLAYRGGHQPQHF
. | TRBJ1-1 | TRBD1 | TRBV20-1 | TGCAGTGCTAGAGAACGTCAGGGGGCAAGGAACACTGAAGCTTTCTTT | CSARERQGARNTEAFF
many | TRBJ2-7 | . | TRBV7-9 | TGTGCCAGCAGCACGAGAGACAAAACCTACGAGCAGTACTTC | CASSTRDKTYEQYF
many | TRBJ2-1 | . | TRBV7-6 | TGTGCCAGCAGCGGTCGGGGAGATGGCAATGAGCAGTTCTTC | CASSGRGDGNEQFF
many | TRBJ2-7 | TRBD2 | TRBV7-2 | TGTGCCAGCAGCCCGAGGACTAGCGAGTACGAGCAGTACTTC | CASSPRTSEYEQYF
many | TRBJ1-2 | . | TRBV19 | TGTGCCAGTAGTAACCGGGACACACAGAGCTACACCTTC | CASSNRDTQSYTF
many | TRBJ2-5 | . | TRBV20-1 | TGCAGTGCTGGAATAGCAGTACAAGAGACCCAGTACTTC | CSAGIAVQETQYF